One TCR beta chain is described in this entry. These data come from a study of blood T cell repertoires in COVID-19. Only in-frame clones appear in the TCRdb table, and some are missing; sequencing was by immunoSEQ multiplex PCR. Among some 400,000 clones listed, more than 70% were seen once. The germline CDR1 and CDR2 sequences are SGHNT and YYREEE (reference sequence). The junction had 7 bases not matched to a gene; V was cut back by 2 bases and J by 3 bases. This CDR3 is 15 amino acids long. This receptor was taken from a woman younger than 45 with COVID-19, enrolled during active disease. Input material: peripheral blood. The J gene is TRBJ2-7, the V gene TRBV5-4; 8 bases map to TRBD1. The CDR3 coding sequence is TGTGCCAGCAGCTTACAGACAGGGGTTTTCTACGAGCAGTACTTC. This encodes CASSLQTGVFYEQYF.